The rows below give T cell receptor beta chains drawn from one sample of a study of blood T cell repertoires in COVID-19. Sequencing was performed with immunoSEQ multiplex PCR; in TCRdb, only in-frame clones are kept and a portion is missing. The top ten clones hold approximately 2.3% of a sample with roughly 230,000 clones, 90% of them seen once. Sequences were obtained from peripheral blood. The receptors stem from a woman aged 60 to 75 with COVID-19, enrolled during active disease. The CDR3 runs from the conserved cysteine through the conserved F or W. The order of the fields is J gene, V gene, D gene, clone size, CDR3 protein, CDR3 DNA. A D gene is named only where the DNA matches it firmly. Where a row states a size, it is once, few, many or the class of an expanded clone; other rows omit it.

j_call: TRBJ2-7; v_call: TRBV7-8; d_call: TRBD2; clone_size: once; cdr3_aa: CASSHVGGGAVAEQYF; cdr3_nt: TGTGCCAGCAGCCACGTCGGCGGGGGGGCCGTTGCCGAGCAGTACTTC
j_call: TRBJ2-5; v_call: TRBV6-5; d_call: TRBD2; clone_size: .; cdr3_aa: CASRYGLAEGETQYF; cdr3_nt: TGTGCCAGCAGATACGGACTAGCGGAGGGGGAGACCCAGTACTTC
j_call: TRBJ2-5; v_call: TRBV7-2; d_call: TRBD2; clone_size: .; cdr3_aa: CASSFPGGREETQYF; cdr3_nt: TGTGCCAGCAGCTTTCCGGGGGGGCGGGAAGAGACCCAGTACTTC
j_call: TRBJ2-7; v_call: TRBV18; d_call: TRBD1; clone_size: .; cdr3_aa: CASSRTGVAYEQYF; cdr3_nt: TGTGCCAGCTCAAGGACAGGGGTTGCCTACGAGCAGTACTTC
j_call: TRBJ2-5; v_call: TRBV30; d_call: .; clone_size: .; cdr3_aa: CAWSVRRSGETQYF; cdr3_nt: TGTGCCTGGAGTGTACGTCGGTCTGGAGAGACCCAGTACTTC
j_call: TRBJ1-4; v_call: TRBV5-4; d_call: .; clone_size: once; cdr3_aa: CASSLAGRGREKLFF; cdr3_nt: TGTGCCAGCAGCTTGGCTGGCAGGGGCCGGGAAAAACTGTTTTTT
j_call: TRBJ1-2; v_call: TRBV10-3; d_call: TRBD1; clone_size: .; cdr3_aa: CAISRGDYGYTF; cdr3_nt: TGTGCCATCAGCAGGGGGGACTATGGCTACACCTTC
j_call: TRBJ2-7; v_call: TRBV5-1; d_call: TRBD1; clone_size: .; cdr3_aa: CASSLEQGVYEQYF; cdr3_nt: TGCGCCAGCAGCTTGGAACAGGGGGTCTACGAGCAGTACTTC
j_call: TRBJ2-2; v_call: TRBV9; d_call: TRBD1; clone_size: .; cdr3_aa: CASSVYWTGANTGELFF; cdr3_nt: TGTGCCAGCAGCGTATACTGGACAGGGGCTAACACCGGGGAGCTGTTTTTT
j_call: TRBJ1-5; v_call: TRBV27; d_call: .; clone_size: .; cdr3_aa: CASSLQYSGQPQHF; cdr3_nt: TGTGCCAGCAGTTTACAATACTCGGGTCAGCCCCAGCATTTT
j_call: TRBJ1-2; v_call: TRBV4-3; d_call: TRBD1; clone_size: .; cdr3_aa: CASSQVAGGLNYGYTF; cdr3_nt: TGCGCCAGCAGCCAAGTGGCAGGGGGCCTTAACTATGGCTACACCTTC
j_call: TRBJ2-7; v_call: TRBV5-1; d_call: .; clone_size: .; cdr3_aa: CASSLAFVNEQYF; cdr3_nt: TGCGCCAGCAGCTTGGCTTTCGTAAACGAGCAGTACTTC
j_call: TRBJ2-2; v_call: TRBV29-1; d_call: TRBD1; clone_size: once; cdr3_aa: CSVGRTGNTGELFF; cdr3_nt: TGCAGCGTTGGTCGGACAGGGAACACCGGGGAGCTGTTTTTT
j_call: TRBJ2-7; v_call: TRBV7-2; d_call: TRBD1; clone_size: .; cdr3_aa: CASSPPGQKTYEQYF; cdr3_nt: TGTGCCAGCAGCCCCCCGGGACAGAAAACCTACGAGCAGTACTTC
j_call: TRBJ1-2; v_call: TRBV9; d_call: .; clone_size: .; cdr3_aa: CASSARHQSSYGYTF; cdr3_nt: TGTGCCAGCAGCGCCCGACATCAGTCGAGCTATGGCTACACCTTC
j_call: TRBJ1-2; v_call: TRBV28; d_call: .; clone_size: .; cdr3_aa: CASSDYGYTF; cdr3_nt: TGTGCCAGTAGCGACTATGGCTACACCTTC
j_call: TRBJ1-4; v_call: TRBV15; d_call: .; clone_size: .; cdr3_aa: CATGGNEKLFF; cdr3_nt: TGTGCCACCGGGGGGAATGAAAAACTGTTTTTT
j_call: TRBJ1-5; v_call: TRBV4-2; d_call: .; clone_size: .; cdr3_aa: CASSQAGVEVMPQHF; cdr3_nt: TGTGCCAGCAGCCAAGCAGGGGTGGAGGTCATGCCCCAGCATTTT
j_call: TRBJ1-2; v_call: TRBV4-2; d_call: .; clone_size: .; cdr3_aa: CASSQEAGAHDGYTF; cdr3_nt: TGTGCCAGCAGCCAAGAGGCAGGGGCCCACGATGGCTACACCTTC
j_call: TRBJ2-2; v_call: TRBV3-1/TRBV3-2; d_call: .; clone_size: .; cdr3_aa: CASAGERHTGELFF; cdr3_nt: TGTGCCAGCGCAGGGGAGCGGCACACCGGGGAGCTGTTTTTT
j_call: TRBJ2-5; v_call: TRBV7-2; d_call: TRBD2; clone_size: .; cdr3_aa: CASSFGGGAFETQYF; cdr3_nt: TGTGCCAGCAGCTTTGGCGGGGGGGCTTTTGAGACCCAGTACTTC
j_call: TRBJ2-7; v_call: TRBV15; d_call: TRBD2; clone_size: .; cdr3_aa: CATRGSSYEQYF; cdr3_nt: TGTGCCACCCGCGGGAGCTCCTACGAGCAGTACTTC
j_call: TRBJ2-3; v_call: TRBV4-3; d_call: TRBD1; clone_size: .; cdr3_aa: CASSRLTGGLDTQYF; cdr3_nt: TGCGCCAGCAGCCGATTGACAGGGGGCTTAGATACGCAGTATTTT
j_call: TRBJ2-2; v_call: TRBV6-6; d_call: .; clone_size: .; cdr3_aa: CASSRRVEGSGELFF; cdr3_nt: TGTGCCAGCAGTCGACGGGTGGAGGGGAGCGGGGAGCTGTTTTTT
j_call: TRBJ2-5; v_call: TRBV6-5; d_call: .; clone_size: .; cdr3_aa: CASSRESGETQYF; cdr3_nt: TGTGCCAGCAGCAGGGAATCAGGAGAGACCCAGTACTTC
j_call: TRBJ2-3; v_call: TRBV7-9; d_call: .; clone_size: .; cdr3_aa: CASSLIQGPTDTQYF; cdr3_nt: TGTGCCAGCAGCTTAATTCAGGGCCCCACAGATACGCAGTATTTT
j_call: TRBJ1-1; v_call: TRBV18; d_call: TRBD1; clone_size: once; cdr3_aa: CASTTGGATNTEAFF; cdr3_nt: TGTGCCAGCACCACAGGGGGGGCGACGAACACTGAAGCTTTCTTT
j_call: TRBJ2-7; v_call: TRBV18; d_call: TRBD1; clone_size: .; cdr3_aa: CASSPRTGAQEQYF; cdr3_nt: TGTGCCAGCTCACCACGGACAGGGGCACAGGAGCAGTACTTC
j_call: TRBJ1-2; v_call: TRBV5-6; d_call: .; clone_size: .; cdr3_aa: CASTSAPRGSYYGYTF; cdr3_nt: TGTGCCAGCACCTCAGCTCCCCGGGGTTCCTACTATGGCTACACCTTC
j_call: TRBJ1-2; v_call: TRBV12-5; d_call: .; clone_size: .; cdr3_aa: CASGLVGGIYGYTF; cdr3_nt: TGTGCTAGTGGTTTGGTAGGCGGCATTTATGGCTACACCTTC
j_call: TRBJ1-4; v_call: TRBV9; d_call: .; clone_size: .; cdr3_aa: CASSVGGLPNEKLFF; cdr3_nt: TGTGCCAGCAGCGTAGGCGGGCTTCCTAATGAAAAACTGTTTTTT
j_call: TRBJ2-1; v_call: TRBV6-5; d_call: .; clone_size: once; cdr3_aa: CASRPRVGHNEQFF; cdr3_nt: TGTGCCAGCAGACCCAGGGTAGGACACAATGAGCAGTTCTTC
j_call: TRBJ2-7; v_call: TRBV10-3; d_call: TRBD2; clone_size: .; cdr3_aa: CATGLAGYEQYF; cdr3_nt: TGTGCCACCGGACTAGCGGGCTACGAGCAGTACTTC
j_call: TRBJ1-4; v_call: TRBV5-4; d_call: TRBD1; clone_size: .; cdr3_aa: CASSFRGGGQADNEKLFF; cdr3_nt: TGTGCCAGCAGCTTCCGGGGGGGTGGACAGGCTGACAATGAAAAACTGTTTTTT
j_call: TRBJ1-5; v_call: TRBV12-5; d_call: TRBD1; clone_size: .; cdr3_aa: CASGQGQGISNQPQHF; cdr3_nt: TGTGCTAGTGGCCAGGGACAGGGGATTAGCAATCAGCCCCAGCATTTT
j_call: TRBJ2-2; v_call: TRBV6-5; d_call: TRBD1; clone_size: .; cdr3_aa: CASSYGTANTGELFF; cdr3_nt: TGTGCCAGCAGTTACGGGACAGCGAACACCGGGGAGCTGTTTTTT
j_call: TRBJ1-3; v_call: TRBV4-2; d_call: .; clone_size: .; cdr3_aa: CASSQDWGPGNTIYF; cdr3_nt: TGTGCCAGCAGCCAAGATTGGGGCCCTGGAAACACCATATATTTT
j_call: TRBJ2-2; v_call: TRBV7-8; d_call: TRBD2; clone_size: .; cdr3_aa: CASSPRGGTNTGELFF; cdr3_nt: TGTGCCAGCAGCCCCCGCGGGGGAACGAACACCGGGGAGCTGTTTTTT
j_call: TRBJ1-1; v_call: TRBV9; d_call: .; clone_size: .; cdr3_aa: CASSVGDIPNTEAFF; cdr3_nt: TGTGCCAGCAGCGTAGGGGACATTCCTAACACTGAAGCTTTCTTT
j_call: TRBJ1-1; v_call: TRBV30; d_call: .; clone_size: .; cdr3_aa: CAWNQGGPEAFF; cdr3_nt: TGTGCCTGGAATCAGGGTGGGCCTGAAGCTTTCTTT
j_call: TRBJ1-1; v_call: TRBV7-9; d_call: .; clone_size: .; cdr3_aa: CASSLALGVTEAFF; cdr3_nt: TGTGCCAGCAGCTTAGCTTTAGGGGTAACTGAAGCTTTCTTT
j_call: TRBJ2-3; v_call: TRBV12-5; d_call: .; clone_size: .; cdr3_aa: CASGLVRWGGDTQYF; cdr3_nt: TGTGCTAGTGGTTTGGTACGGTGGGGAGGTGATACGCAGTATTTT
j_call: TRBJ2-7; v_call: TRBV2; d_call: TRBD1; clone_size: few; cdr3_aa: CASSERTGEWAEQYF; cdr3_nt: TGTGCCAGCAGTGAAAGGACAGGGGAATGGGCCGAGCAGTACTTC
j_call: TRBJ1-6; v_call: TRBV7-2; d_call: .; clone_size: .; cdr3_aa: CASSPDRNSPLHF; cdr3_nt: TGTGCCAGCAGCCCAGACAGGAATTCACCCCTCCACTTT
j_call: TRBJ2-2; v_call: TRBV4-2; d_call: .; clone_size: .; cdr3_aa: CASSQFLRGSTGELFF; cdr3_nt: TGTGCCAGCAGCCAATTCTTACGGGGGAGCACCGGGGAGCTGTTTTTT
j_call: TRBJ2-6; v_call: TRBV18; d_call: .; clone_size: .; cdr3_aa: CASQGAAGANVLTF; cdr3_nt: TGTGCCAGCCAGGGCGCTGCCGGGGCCAACGTCCTGACTTTC
j_call: TRBJ2-2; v_call: TRBV18; d_call: .; clone_size: .; cdr3_aa: CASSDWTATNTGELFF; cdr3_nt: TGTGCCAGCTCGGACTGGACGGCCACGAACACCGGGGAGCTGTTTTTT
j_call: TRBJ2-1; v_call: TRBV12-3/TRBV12-4; d_call: .; clone_size: .; cdr3_aa: CASSSGSYNEQFF; cdr3_nt: TGTGCCAGCAGCTCCGGGTCATACAATGAGCAGTTCTTC
j_call: TRBJ2-2; v_call: TRBV5-1; d_call: .; clone_size: .; cdr3_aa: CASSNQGGVLAGELFF; cdr3_nt: TGCGCCAGCAGCAATCAAGGCGGGGTATTGGCCGGGGAGCTGTTTTTT
j_call: TRBJ2-2; v_call: TRBV29-1; d_call: TRBD1; clone_size: .; cdr3_aa: CSAGTVNTGELFF; cdr3_nt: TGCAGCGCCGGGACAGTGAACACCGGGGAGCTGTTTTTT